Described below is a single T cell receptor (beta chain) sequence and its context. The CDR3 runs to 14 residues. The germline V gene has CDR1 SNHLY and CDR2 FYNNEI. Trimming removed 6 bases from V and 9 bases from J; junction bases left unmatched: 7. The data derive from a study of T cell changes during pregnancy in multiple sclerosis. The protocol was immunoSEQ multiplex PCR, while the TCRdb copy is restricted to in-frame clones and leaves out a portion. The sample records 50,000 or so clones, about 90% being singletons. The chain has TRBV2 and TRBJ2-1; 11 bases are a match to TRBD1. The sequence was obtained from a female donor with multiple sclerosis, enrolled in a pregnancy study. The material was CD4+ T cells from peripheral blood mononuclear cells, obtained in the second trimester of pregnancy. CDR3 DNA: TGTGCCAGCAGCCGGGACAGGGGGTTCGGTGAGCAGTTCTTC. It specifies CASSRDRGFGEQFF.